This T cell receptor (beta chain) was identified in a study of blood T cell repertoires in COVID-19. Study as a whole: Samples taken during acute and convalescent COVID-19 were collected in the United States, Italy and Spain. The cDNA or gDNA used as material had been derived from T cells, B-cell-depleted T cells, or PBMCs.

Study processing details: The authors estimated nucleated cell counts from reference gene primer amplification. Method: immunoSEQ multiplex PCR; TCRdb's copy keeps in-frame clones and lacks some. V, J and clone size reflect that table, while D and trimming were determined from the DNA. The repertoire holds some 160,000 clones, approximately 90% seen once, with roughly 5% in the top ten. It was during active infection that Seattle patients were enrolled and then longitudinally followed. There are 17 residues in the CDR3. Germline values: CDR1 GTSNPN, CDR2 SVGIG (reference sequence). V shed 2 bases and J 5 bases; nucleotides not matched to a gene: 17.

The sequence came from a man aged 18 to 35 with COVID-19, enrolled during active disease. The sequenced material came from peripheral blood. The V gene is TRBV30, the J gene TRBJ2-7, with TRBD1 matching over 8 bases. CDR3 amino acids: CAWSPPDRVYSGDEQYF. CDR3 in DNA: TGTGCCTGGAGTCCCCCGGACAGGGTCTATTCGGGCGACGAGCAGTACTTC.